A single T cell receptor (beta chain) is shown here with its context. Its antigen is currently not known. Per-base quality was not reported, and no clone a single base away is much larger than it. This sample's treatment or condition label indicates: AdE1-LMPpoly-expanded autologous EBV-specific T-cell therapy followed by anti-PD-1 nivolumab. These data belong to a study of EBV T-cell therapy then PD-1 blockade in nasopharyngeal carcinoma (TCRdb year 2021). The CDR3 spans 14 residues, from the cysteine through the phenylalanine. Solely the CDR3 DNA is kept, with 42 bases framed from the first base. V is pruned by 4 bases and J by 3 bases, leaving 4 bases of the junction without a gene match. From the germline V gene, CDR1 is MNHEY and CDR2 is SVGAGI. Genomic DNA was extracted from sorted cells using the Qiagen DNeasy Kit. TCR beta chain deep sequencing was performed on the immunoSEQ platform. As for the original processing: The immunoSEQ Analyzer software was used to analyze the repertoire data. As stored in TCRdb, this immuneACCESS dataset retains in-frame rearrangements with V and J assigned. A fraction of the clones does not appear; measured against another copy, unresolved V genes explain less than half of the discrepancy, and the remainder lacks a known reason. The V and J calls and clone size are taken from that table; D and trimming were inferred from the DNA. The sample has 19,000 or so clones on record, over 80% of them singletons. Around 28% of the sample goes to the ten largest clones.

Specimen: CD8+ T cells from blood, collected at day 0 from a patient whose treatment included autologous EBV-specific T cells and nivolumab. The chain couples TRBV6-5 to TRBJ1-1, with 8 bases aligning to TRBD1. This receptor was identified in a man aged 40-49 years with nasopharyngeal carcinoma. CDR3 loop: CASSWTGQDTEAFF. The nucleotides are TGTGCCAGCAGTTGGACAGGGCAGGACACTGAAGCTTTCTTT.